The 20 T cell receptor beta chains presented below share a single source sample, sequenced in a study of T cell responses to AZD1222 COVID-19 vaccine. Here immunoSEQ multiplex PCR was the method, and the copy in TCRdb shows in-frame clones only, minus some. The repertoire includes some 200,000 clones, around 90% of them detected once, and 0.99% sits in the top ten. Sequenced material: peripheral blood, taken on day 0 of AZD1222 vaccination. The receptors were sampled from an adult in good health.

CDR3 in DNA: TGTGCCAGCAGTGAACAAGGGCCCAGGAGGGCTTTCTTT. Its protein product is CASSEQGPRRAFF. V and J are TRBV28 and TRBJ1-1; D ambiguous. V lost 5 bases and J lost 11, with 18 bases in between. The CDR3 is 13 amino acids. Germline CDR1 is MDHEN and CDR2 is SYDVKM.

The chain couples TRBV29-1 to TRBJ2-7, with TRBD1 as a possible D gene (6 bases). Per germline, CDR1 SQVTM and CDR2 ANQGSEA. CDR3 length: 12 amino acids. Trimming cost V 3 bases and J 5 bases, with 11 bases left between them. CDR3 sequence (DNA): TGCAGCGTTGACAGGGGAGTCGACGAGCAGTACTTC. Protein product: CSVDRGVDEQYF.

J is TRBJ2-7 and V is TRBV9, with D possibly called TRBD1 or TRBD2 (5 bases each). The CDR3 sequence is 13 residues long. Deletions cut 3 bases from V and 5 bases from J, with 12 bases between. The germline V gene has CDR1 SGDLS and CDR2 YYNGEE. The CDR3 DNA reads TGTGCCAGCAGCGCGGGACCCGTGGACGAGCAGTACTTC. Translating gives CASSAGPVDEQYF.

The rearrangement uses TRBV25-1 and TRBJ2-5; 7 nucleotides align to TRBD1. Trimming removed 8 bases from V and 6 bases from J; junction bases left unmatched: 6. The CDR3 is 12 amino acids. CDR1 and CDR2 from the germline V gene are MGHDK and SYGVNS. CDR3 in amino acids: CASGTDIQTQYF. The CDR3, as DNA: TGTGCCAGCGGGACAGATATCCAGACCCAGTACTTC. The full variable domain, with the rest looked up from reference TRBV25-1 and TRBJ2-5, is EADIYQTPRYLVIGTGKKITLECSQTMGHDKMYWYQQDPGMELHLIHYSYGVNSTEKGDLSSESTVSRIRTEHFPLTLESARPSHTSQYLCASGTDIQTQYFGPGTRLLVL.

The CDR3 sequence is CASRPGSLDSPLHF. The DNA of the CDR3 is TGTGCCAGCAGGCCGGGGTCCCTCGATTCACCCCTCCACTTT. This chain connects TRBV7-9 to TRBJ1-6; no clear D. Germline assignment: CDR1 SEHNR and CDR2 FQNEAQ (reference sequence). V dropped 6 bases and J dropped 8 bases, with 14 bases sitting between them. The CDR3 is 14 residues long.

This clone has only one observation. This rearrangement joins TRBV25-1 to TRBJ2-7; TRBD1 matches at 8 bases. Losses at the gene ends were 7 bases for V and 4 bases for J; bases not matched to a gene: 9. The CDR3 covers 14 residues. CDR1 MGHDK and CDR2 SYGVNS come from the germline V gene. The CDR3 is CASTQTGELYEQYF. CDR3 sequence (DNA): TGTGCCAGCACACAGACAGGGGAGCTTTACGAGCAGTACTTC.

This chain joins TRBV3-1 (or the pseudogene TRBV3-2) and TRBJ1-4, with D perhaps TRBD1 (5 bases). Trimming removed 1 base at V and 3 bases at J, with 12 bases between. The CDR3 length is 16 residues. Per the germline V gene, CDR1 is LGHDT and CDR2 is YNNKEL (reference sequence). CDR3 sequence (DNA): TGTGCCAGCAGCCAAGTTCCAGGGTCGGCTAATGAAAAACTGTTTTTT. This encodes CASSQVPGSANEKLFF.

This clone was observed once. The chain uses TRBV19 and TRBJ1-1; 7 positions match TRBD1. The CDR3 runs 16 residues. V lost 5 bases and J lost 0; bases outside the gene matches: 9. Germline V CDR1 and CDR2: LNHDA, SQIVND (reference sequence). The CDR3 sequence is CASSLSGQVMNTEAFF. The CDR3 bases are TGTGCCAGTAGTCTCTCAGGACAGGTTATGAACACTGAAGCTTTCTTT.

This clone was found a few times. The V call is TRBV7-8, the J call TRBJ2-3; 7 nucleotides line up with TRBD2. With 3 bases clipped from V and 5 bases from J, the junction kept 5 bases outside the gene matches. The CDR3 spans 14 residues. Germline CDR1 SGHVS, CDR2 FQNEAQ. DNA of the CDR3: TGTGCCAGCAGCTTGGAGGGGAGGGGAGATACGCAGTATTTT. Protein sequence: CASSLEGRGDTQYF.

The V and J genes are TRBV6-2 or TRBV6-3 and TRBJ2-7, with D possibly being TRBD2 (6 bases). V lost 3 bases and J 2 bases, leaving 11 bases between the germline ends. The V gene's germline CDR1 is MNHEY and CDR2 SVGEGT. This CDR3 has 14 residues. The DNA of the CDR3 is TGTGCCAGCAGTTATTCTCTAGCGACCTACGAGCAGTACTTC. It yields the protein CASSYSLATYEQYF.

Only a few counts were recorded for this clone. This chain connects TRBV20-1 to TRBJ2-7, with D hard to call. The V end lost 3 bases, the J end lost 2 bases, and 11 bases lay between the germline ends. This CDR3 is 13 amino acids long. The germline gives CDR1 DFQATT, CDR2 SNEGSKA (reference sequence). CDR3: CSASWLPTYEQYF. The CDR3, as DNA: TGCAGTGCTAGTTGGCTACCGACCTACGAGCAGTACTTC.

This chain uses TRBV9 with TRBJ2-7; possible D gene TRBD2, 5 bases. V lost 2 bases and J lost 12, with 18 bases in between. There are 13 residues in the CDR3. Germline loops: CDR1 SGDLS, CDR2 YYNGEE. The CDR3 nucleotides read TGTGCCAGCAGCGTGGCCCTGGACTCCGGGCGGTACTTC. It is translated as CASSVALDSGRYF.

This clone was seen a few times. The rearrangement uses TRBV12-3 or TRBV12-4 and TRBJ2-7, with D possibly being TRBD1 (5 bases). With 8 bases removed from V and 1 base from J, the gap between germline ends came to 12 bases. The CDR3 has 13 amino acids. The CDR3 spells CASGNRNSYEQYF. DNA for the CDR3: TGTGCCAGCGGGAACAGGAATTCCTACGAGCAGTACTTC.

This sequence joins TRBV6-5 and TRBJ1-3; perhaps TRBD1 as D (5 bases). The CDR3 totals 16 residues. Germline values: CDR1 MNHEY, CDR2 SVGAGI. V lost 2 bases and J 0 bases, leaving 11 bases between the germline ends. CDR3 nucleotides: TGTGCCAGCAGTTACGGGGGACGGAACTCTGGAAACACCATATATTTT. Translation: CASSYGGRNSGNTIYF.

The chain joins TRBV5-1 to TRBJ2-5, with 12 nucleotides matching TRBD2. CDR3 length: 18 amino acids. The V segment lost 0 bases and the J segment 1 base; nucleotides outside the gene matches: 7. Germline CDR1 is SGHRS and CDR2 is YFSETQ. This chain's CDR3 is CASSLERTSGTFQETQYF. The DNA of the CDR3 is TGCGCCAGCAGCTTGGAACGGACTAGCGGGACCTTCCAAGAGACCCAGTACTTC.

The chain couples TRBV21-1 to TRBJ2-5; the table's D gene call, TRBD1, was not cross checked with the DNA. TRBV21-1 is a pseudogene locus. The CDR3 is made up of 13 amino acids. The CDR3 spells CASSKGFRETQYF. The CDR3 coding sequence is TGTGCCAGCAGCAAAGGTTTCAGGGAGACCCAGTACTTC.

This clone was counted a single time. The rearrangement uses TRBV9 and TRBJ2-2; D may correspond to TRBD1 or TRBD2 (6 bases each). With 0 bases removed from V and 6 bases from J, the gap between germline ends came to 12 bases. CDR1 and CDR2 (germline): SGDLS, YYNGEE. The CDR3 extends over 15 amino acids. In nucleotides, the CDR3 is TGTGCCAGCAGCGTAGTCGGGGGCGCTCCCGGGGAGCTGTTTTTT. It codes for CASSVVGGAPGELFF.

The chain links TRBV11-1 to TRBJ1-1, with 8 bases fitting TRBD1. The CDR3 is 14 residues long. Germline V lookup: CDR1 SGHAT, CDR2 FQDESV (reference sequence). V lost 1 base and J lost 4; bases outside the gene matches: 2. In nucleotides, the CDR3 is TGTGCCAGCAGCTTAGAAGACAGGGGCACTGAAGCTTTCTTT. This translates into CASSLEDRGTEAFF.

This chain connects TRBV12-3 or TRBV12-4 to TRBJ1-2; TRBD1 might be the D (6 bases). The CDR3 runs to 13 residues. Deletions cut 0 bases from V and 8 bases from J, with 10 bases between. CDR3 sequence reads: CASSLAGDIGYTF. The DNA of the CDR3 is TGTGCCAGCAGTTTAGCGGGGGACATAGGCTACACCTTC.

The V gene is TRBV12-3 or TRBV12-4, the J gene TRBJ1-1; maybe TRBD1 (6 bases). Trimming took 7 bases from V and 6 from J, leaving 15 bases between them. The CDR3 runs to 13 residues. The CDR3 nucleotides read TGTGCCAGCACCCCAACAGGGCCCCCTGAAGCTTTCTTT. It translates to CASTPTGPPEAFF.